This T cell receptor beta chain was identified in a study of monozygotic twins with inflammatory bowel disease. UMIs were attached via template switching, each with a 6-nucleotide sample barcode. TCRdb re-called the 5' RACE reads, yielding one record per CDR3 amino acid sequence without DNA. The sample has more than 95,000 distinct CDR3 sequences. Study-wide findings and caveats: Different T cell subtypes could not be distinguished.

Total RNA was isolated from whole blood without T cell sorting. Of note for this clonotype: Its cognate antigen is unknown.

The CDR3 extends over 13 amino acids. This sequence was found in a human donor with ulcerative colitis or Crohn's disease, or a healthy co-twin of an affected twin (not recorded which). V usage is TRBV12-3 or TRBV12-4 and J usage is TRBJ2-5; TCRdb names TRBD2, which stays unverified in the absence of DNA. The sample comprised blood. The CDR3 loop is CASRSGVLETQYF.